This T cell receptor (beta chain) emerged from a study of T cells in Graves' hyperthyroidism and ophthalmopathy (dated by TCRdb to about 2019). Some background on the complete study: Peripheral blood samples were taken at initial diagnosis, before any treatment was given. After blood sampling, hyperthyroidism patients were treated with methimazole at a starting dose of 30 mg daily, and ophthalmopathy patients were treated with high-dose intravenous methylprednisolone. Whether ophthalmopathy could be predicted prospectively was tested in an independent validation cohort made up of 18 to 20 hyperthyroidism patients plus 17 patients who later progressed to ophthalmopathy. The 100 or so discovery patients were divided at random into training and test sets in a 7:3 ratio. TCR Vbeta CDR3 sequencing of 135 peripheral blood samples (fewer than 45 ophthalmopathy, 75 to 80 hyperthyroidism and some 17 progressor patients) is reported in the paper. In addition, the study compared T-cell repertoires in thyroid tissue and in blood from roughly 6 Graves' hyperthyroidism patients. A discovery cohort of roughly 100 patients, approximately 45 with Graves' ophthalmopathy and 55 to 65 with stable Graves' hyperthyroidism, was used to find distinguishing TCR V-J signatures. Overall study outcomes, separate from this receptor: In validation, progression to ophthalmopathy was predicted by the model with more than 65% sensitivity and 72% to 80% specificity, a median of 6.5 months before onset. Blood samples also contained most of the expanded thyroid clonotypes (frequency above 0.001), which suggests that blood repertoires may reflect thyroid immune responses. In cross-validation, a model built on a 13 V-J signature told ophthalmopathy apart from stable hyperthyroidism with over 85% sensitivity and about 81% specificity, and in testing the same model reached 80%/75%. Sample size was not statistically predetermined, and blinding of investigators to group allocation was not performed.

This clonotype was seen ten or more times. Its antigen remains undetermined. Within one base of it there is no much larger clone, and no base qualities were kept. The germline V gene (reference sequence) gives CDR1 as LNHDA and CDR2 as SQIVND. Measured from the cysteine to the phenylalanine, the CDR3 is 16 residues long. Only the CDR3 DNA is retained, 48 bases long and in frame from the first base. Germline trimming: 5 bases from V, 0 bases from J; junction bases outside gene matches: 9. Hyperthyroidism patients were newly diagnosed, with disease duration under 2 months, and aged 18 to 65 years. Exclusion was applied to patients with uncontrolled infections, other autoimmune diseases, pregnancy or lactation. Diagnoses were established on the basis of clinical symptoms, serum thyroxine and TRAb, thyroid ultrasound, and orbital computed tomography. Blood from progressor patients was drawn when they were first diagnosed with hyperthyroidism, before any ophthalmopathy symptoms appeared. PBMCs were separated from around 9.1 ml of fresh peripheral blood using Ficoll-Paque density gradient centrifugation. Progressor patients were defined as those initially diagnosed with Graves' hyperthyroidism in whom ophthalmopathy developed during follow-up. Total RNA was extracted with Trizol reagent, and quality was checked on an Agilent 2100 Bioanalyzer.

Amplification of TCR beta CDR3 regions was carried out from RNA transcripts. The first round of RT-PCR for the TCR CDR3 was performed with the HTBI primer set and the Qiagen OneStep RT-PCR kit. Libraries were constructed in a second round of multiplex PCR, after which size selection and purification were carried out. Paired-end sequencing of the libraries was performed with 100 bp reads on an Illumina HiSeq2000. The paper's processing steps were these. Raw data were processed with SOAPnuke, discarding reads with adapters, uncalled bases, mean Phred below 15, or no exact constant-primer or identifier match. COPE v1.2.5 was used to merge the high-quality paired reads, and each unique nucleotide sequence was defined as a clonotype. MiTCR v1.1 was used to align clonotypes to the IMGT TRBV, TRBD and TRBJ reference segments. The analysis was restricted to V-J combinations with a frequency above 0.0001, which together covered about 99% of the repertoires. A TCS score was defined as the ratio between F50 (clonal expansion) and ExV (chaos), using BLOSUM62-based TCRdist between CDR3 peptides within each V-J. Welch's t-statistics and random forest reduced fewer than 550 V-J features to 13, which were used in a naive Bayes classifier (R e1071). The public sequencing data were trimmed at Q25 with fastp and processed into clonotypes with MiXCR by TCRdb, which kept only in-frame beta chains. Every distinct CDR3 protein forms one entry, paired with its most common genes and DNA. The V and J calls were determined by TCRdb, not by the authors. Counted in this sample were 380,000 or so distinct CDR3 sequences; roughly 13% of them appeared once. The ten largest clonotypes hold around 20% of the sample.

Here the chain combines TRBV19 and TRBJ1-1; 7 central nucleotides agree with TRBD1. Material for sequencing was blood. This receptor was obtained from a man aged 30 to 45 with Graves' hyperthyroidism that later progressed to Graves' ophthalmopathy. The nucleotides read TGTGCCAGTAGTCCGTTGACGGGACAGATGAACACTGAAGCTTTCTTT. The encoded protein is CASSPLTGQMNTEAFF.